These T cell receptor beta chains were read from a single sample in a study of blood T cell repertoires in COVID-19. Clones were sequenced by immunoSEQ multiplex PCR, and TCRdb holds only the in-frame ones, with some missing. The sample lists just over 150,000 clones, 70% to 85% occurring once. Sequencing input: peripheral blood. Every receptor here comes from a woman aged 35 to 49 with COVID-19, enrolled during active disease. The CDR3 runs from the conserved cysteine through the conserved F or W. A D gene is named only where the DNA matches it firmly. The size of a clone is reported for some rows only, either as once, few or many, or as a class for expanded clones.

v_gene	d_gene	abundance	j_gene	CDR3nt	CDR3aa
TRBV5-4	NA	NA	TRBJ2-2	TGTGCCAGCAGCTTGGGGGGCCGCGAGACTAGTGTTACCGGGGAGCTGTTTTTT	CASSLGGRETSVTGELFF
TRBV2	NA	NA	TRBJ2-1	TGTGCCAGCGAAAAAATGGGAGGCTACAATGAGCAGTTCTTC	CASEKMGGYNEQFF
TRBV15	NA	NA	TRBJ1-4	TGTGCCACCAGCACCAGAGACAGCGAAAAACTGTTTTTT	CATSTRDSEKLFF
TRBV12-3/TRBV12-4	NA	NA	TRBJ2-7	TGTGCCAGCAGTTTGTTTAGGGAGTCGGGGCAGTACTTC	CASSLFRESGQYF
TRBV11-2	NA	NA	TRBJ2-7	TGTGCCAGCAGCTTAGCTGGTTATGCATCGGGCTACGAGCAGTACTTC	CASSLAGYASGYEQYF
TRBV5-5	TRBD2	NA	TRBJ2-2	TGTGCCAGCCGAGGGGAGGGCTACACCGGGGAGCTGTTTTTT	CASRGEGYTGELFF
TRBV6-6	TRBD1	NA	TRBJ2-7	TGTGCCAGCAGTTACCCTCCTTGGACAGGGAATGGCGAGCAGTACTTC	CASSYPPWTGNGEQYF
TRBV19	TRBD1	NA	TRBJ2-1	TGTGCCAGTAGTCCGGACAGGGAGATTTACAATGAGCAGTTCTTC	CASSPDREIYNEQFF
TRBV10-2	TRBD2	NA	TRBJ2-1	TGCGCCAGCCGGACTAGCGGGGCCTCTGGGGATGAGCAGTTCTTC	CASRTSGASGDEQFF
TRBV25-1	TRBD1	NA	TRBJ1-1	TGTGCCAGCACATCGGGACAGGGGGCGAGGAACACTGAAGCTTTCTTT	CASTSGQGARNTEAFF
TRBV29-1	TRBD1	NA	TRBJ2-7	TGCAGCGTTGGCGGACAGGGGCCCTACGAGCAGTACTTC	CSVGGQGPYEQYF
TRBV6-5	NA	NA	TRBJ1-4	TGTGCCAGCAGTCCTCGAGGAAAACTGTTTTTT	CASSPRGKLFF
TRBV29-1	TRBD2	NA	TRBJ2-1	TGCAGCCACACTAGCGGAGGGGACAATGAGCAGTTCTTC	CSHTSGGDNEQFF
TRBV12-3/TRBV12-4	TRBD1	NA	TRBJ1-2	TGTGCCAGCAGTTTAGCGAGGGGGCATGGCTACACCTTC	CASSLARGHGYTF
TRBV7-2	TRBD2	once	TRBJ2-3	TGTGCCAGCAGCAAGCGGACTAGCGGGGGGAGGTCAGATACGCAGTATTTT	CASSKRTSGGRSDTQYF
TRBV10-3	NA	NA	TRBJ1-1	TGTGCCATCAGTGCCGTCCCGAACACTGAAGCTTTCTTT	CAISAVPNTEAFF
TRBV30	NA	NA	TRBJ2-4	TGTGCCTGGGGTGGAGGGGGGGATGGCATTCAGTACTTC	CAWGGGGDGIQYF
TRBV5-1	TRBD2	NA	TRBJ2-2	TGCGCCAGCAGCTTGGTTGTTAGCGGGAAGGGGAGGATCCCAAATACCGGGGAGCTGTTTTTT	CASSLVVSGKGRIPNTGELFF
TRBV7-9	NA	many	TRBJ1-4	TGTGCCAGCAGCTTAACAAGGGGCGACGAAAAACTGTTTTTT	CASSLTRGDEKLFF
TRBV6-2/TRBV6-3	NA	NA	TRBJ1-6	TGTGCCAGCAGCCCTATTTCAGGGCAAAGCTCCTATAATTCACCCCTCCACTTT	CASSPISGQSSYNSPLHF
TRBV6-5	NA	NA	TRBJ1-4	TGTGCCAGCAGTTCGGTAGTCAATGAAAAACTGTTTTTT	CASSSVVNEKLFF
TRBV5-1	NA	NA	TRBJ2-1	TGCGCCAGCAGTTCAGTCGTGGTCAATGAGCAGTTCTTC	CASSSVVVNEQFF
TRBV18	TRBD2	few	TRBJ2-3	TGTGCCAGCTCACCTGGCGCGGGAGGTTTCGATACGCAGTATTTT	CASSPGAGGFDTQYF
TRBV29-1	NA	NA	TRBJ1-2	TGCAGCGTTGAAGTCAGAACTACGCGGCATGGCTACACCTTC	CSVEVRTTRHGYTF
TRBV6-5	NA	NA	TRBJ2-3	TGTGCCAGCAGTTACGGGACACCGTCTAGCACAGATACGCAGTATTTT	CASSYGTPSSTDTQYF
TRBV11-3	NA	NA	TRBJ2-2	TGTGCCAGCAGCTCACAGGGTCTTAGCACCGGGGAGCTGTTTTTT	CASSSQGLSTGELFF
TRBV3-1/TRBV3-2	TRBD1	NA	TRBJ2-3	TGTGCCAGCAGCCAAGGGACCGGTTGGACAGGGGGAGATACGCAGTATTTT	CASSQGTGWTGGDTQYF
TRBV4-1	TRBD2	NA	TRBJ2-1	TGCGCCAGCAGCCAAGGGGCGGGGGGGGTGGATGAGCAGTTCTTC	CASSQGAGGVDEQFF
TRBV27	TRBD1	NA	TRBJ1-1	TGTGCCAGCAGGGCCTATTCAGGGGGCTACACTGAAGCTTTCTTT	CASRAYSGGYTEAFF
TRBV10-2	TRBD2	NA	TRBJ2-7	TGCGCCAGCGGGACTAGCGGATACGAGCAGTACTTC	CASGTSGYEQYF
TRBV10-3	TRBD1	NA	TRBJ1-1	TGTGCCATCAGCGGGACAGGGACTTTGTCTGAAGCTTTCTTT	CAISGTGTLSEAFF
TRBV28	NA	NA	TRBJ1-2	TGTGCCAGCAGTTTAAGGGAGGGAATTGGCTACACCTTC	CASSLREGIGYTF
TRBV3-1/TRBV3-2	TRBD2	NA	TRBJ2-1	TGTGCCAGCAGCCAGCCTCGGACTAGCGGGGGGGACAATGAGCAGTTCTTC	CASSQPRTSGGDNEQFF
TRBV29-1	TRBD2	NA	TRBJ2-7	TGCAGCGTTGAAGGTCTAGCGGGAGAGTACGAGCAGTACTTC	CSVEGLAGEYEQYF
TRBV7-2	NA	NA	TRBJ2-3	TGTGCCAGCAGCGGGGGGACCACAGATACGCAGTATTTT	CASSGGTTDTQYF